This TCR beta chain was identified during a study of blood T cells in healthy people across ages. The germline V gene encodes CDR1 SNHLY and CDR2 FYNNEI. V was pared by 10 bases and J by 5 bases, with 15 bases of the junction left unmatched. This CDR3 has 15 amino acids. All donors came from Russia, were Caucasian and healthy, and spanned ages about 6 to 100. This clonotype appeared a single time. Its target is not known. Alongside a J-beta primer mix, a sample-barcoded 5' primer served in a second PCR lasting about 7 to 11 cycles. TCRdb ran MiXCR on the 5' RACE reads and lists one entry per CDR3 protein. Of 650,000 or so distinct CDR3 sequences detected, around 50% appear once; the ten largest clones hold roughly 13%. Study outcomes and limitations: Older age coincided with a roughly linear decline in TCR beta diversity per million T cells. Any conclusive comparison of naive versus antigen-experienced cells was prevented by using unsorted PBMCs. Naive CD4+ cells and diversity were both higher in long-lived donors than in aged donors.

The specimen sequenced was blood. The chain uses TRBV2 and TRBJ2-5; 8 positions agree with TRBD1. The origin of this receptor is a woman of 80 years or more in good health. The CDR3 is CATGWKTGARETQYF. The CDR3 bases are TGTGCCACGGGGTGGAAGACAGGGGCGAGGGAGACCCAGTACTTC.